Sequencing of this T cell receptor (beta chain) was carried out in a study of shared clonotypes between healthy human individuals. The repertoire was sequenced with immunoSEQ multiplex PCR; TCRdb's copy has only in-frame clones and lacks some. The sample consists of over a million clones, 98% of them appearing once. CDR3 length: 12 amino acids. The V gene's germline CDR1 is KGHSH and CDR2 LQKENI. Trimming at V came to 8 bases and at J to 4 bases, leaving 4 bases not matched to a gene. The source of this sequence is a man younger than 45 in good health. Material: naive CD4+ T cells sorted from blood. The subset here: CD45RA+ positively selected. The chain couples TRBV18 to TRBJ1-2; 7 bases match TRBD1. The CDR3 bases are TGTGCCAGCGCGGACAGGACCTATGGCTACACCTTC. Translation gives CASADRTYGYTF.